The subject of this entry is one TCR beta chain. A single count supports this clone. Its antigen is currently not known. Within one base of it there is no much larger clone, and no base qualities were kept. The data were obtained in a study of OX40 agonist ivuxolimab in advanced cancers. Looking at the study overall: Ivuxolimab, which targeted the costimulatory receptor OX40 (CD134), was an agonistic, fully human IgG2 monoclonal antibody. Intravenous ivuxolimab was administered to patients every 2 weeks at six dose levels: 0.01, 0.1, 0.3, 1.5, 3 and 10 mg/kg. Among the roughly 54 dose-escalation patients, 19 had hepatocellular carcinoma, about 15 melanoma, 9 renal cell carcinoma and 9 head and neck cancer. In the dose-escalation cohort, 75% to 85% of patients were male, and the mean age was approximately 60 years with a range of roughly 20 to 85. Prior anti-PD-1, anti-PD-L1 or anti-CTLA-4 therapy was permitted, and approximately 40% of dose-escalation patients had received checkpoint inhibitors. Partial responses occurred in three dose-escalation patients, of whom one had hepatocellular carcinoma and two had cutaneous melanoma. Peripheral TCRbeta sequencing aimed to test whether ivuxolimab altered TCR sequence diversity and caused clonal T-cell expansion. The monotherapy dose-escalation portion (N of about 47 patients) of the phase I ivuxolimab trial is reported in the paper. Overall study results and their limits: At doses of 0.1 to 3.0 mg/kg, clonal expansion of both CD4+ and CD8+ blood T cells was observed from baseline to week 6. Antigen specificity was not determined for the clonally expanded peripheral T cells. Low levels of normalized T-cell clonal expansion were also seen in some nonresponding patients. After ivuxolimab, CD8+ T cells had more expanded clones than CD4+ T cells on average. In the 0.1-3.0 mg/kg groups, partial responders were among the patients with the lowest normalized peripheral clonal expansion, particularly in CD8+ T cells.

The trial excluded patients who had a history of autoimmune disease or were on systemic immunosuppression. Peripheral blood for TCR sequencing was drawn from every dose cohort at baseline, at cycle 4 day 1 and at cycle 7 day 1. Samples were obtained from an open-label, multicenter, first-in-human phase I dose-escalation trial of ivuxolimab. Adults with locally advanced or metastatic head and neck squamous cell, hepatocellular, melanoma or renal cell carcinoma were enrolled in the trial. CD4+ and CD8+ T cells were sorted separately from peripheral blood before TCR sequencing. A distance of 11 bases separates the germline ends of V and J, which lose 5 bases and 1 base respectively. For CDR1 and CDR2, the germline V gene lists SGHTA and FQGNSA. There are 15 amino acids in the CDR3, from cysteine to phenylalanine inclusive. The sequence is cut down to CDR3 DNA, 45 bases in frame from base 1. Genomic DNA was extracted from sorted cells for sequencing of the TCRbeta CDR3 region. The immunoSEQ Assay was used for sequencing of TCRbeta CDR3 regions. This is the immuneACCESS table as TCRdb keeps it, with only in-frame sequences that have V and J called. A part of the clones is gone; compared with another copy, unresolved V genes explain less than half, and the rest is unexplained. The sample table shows just under 95,000 clones, and roughly 84% are seen once. Clones ranked in the top ten supply approximately 0.29% of the sample.

The TCR sequence derives from an adult with an advanced solid tumor such as melanoma, head and neck, liver or kidney cancer. The chain is encoded by TRBV7-2 joined to TRBJ2-2; TRBD2 could be the D gene, as 5 bases match. This sample comprised CD4+ or CD8+ T cells sorted from blood, obtained in a trial of the OX40 agonist ivuxolimab. The nucleotide sequence reads TGTGCCAGCAGCCCGGACTCAATGAACACCGGGGAGCTGTTTTTT. Translated, it reads CASSPDSMNTGELFF.